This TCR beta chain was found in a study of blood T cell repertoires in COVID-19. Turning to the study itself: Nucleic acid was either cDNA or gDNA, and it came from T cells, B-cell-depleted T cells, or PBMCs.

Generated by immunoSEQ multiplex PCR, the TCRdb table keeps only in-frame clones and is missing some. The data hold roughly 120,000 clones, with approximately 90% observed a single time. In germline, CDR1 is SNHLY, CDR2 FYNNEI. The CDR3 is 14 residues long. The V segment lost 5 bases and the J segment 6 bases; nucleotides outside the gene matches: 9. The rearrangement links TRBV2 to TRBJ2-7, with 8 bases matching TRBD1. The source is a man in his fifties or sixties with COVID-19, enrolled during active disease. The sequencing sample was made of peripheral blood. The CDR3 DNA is TGTGCCAGCAGTCCCGGACAGGGATCCGTCGAGCAGTACTTC. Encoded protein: CASSPGQGSVEQYF.